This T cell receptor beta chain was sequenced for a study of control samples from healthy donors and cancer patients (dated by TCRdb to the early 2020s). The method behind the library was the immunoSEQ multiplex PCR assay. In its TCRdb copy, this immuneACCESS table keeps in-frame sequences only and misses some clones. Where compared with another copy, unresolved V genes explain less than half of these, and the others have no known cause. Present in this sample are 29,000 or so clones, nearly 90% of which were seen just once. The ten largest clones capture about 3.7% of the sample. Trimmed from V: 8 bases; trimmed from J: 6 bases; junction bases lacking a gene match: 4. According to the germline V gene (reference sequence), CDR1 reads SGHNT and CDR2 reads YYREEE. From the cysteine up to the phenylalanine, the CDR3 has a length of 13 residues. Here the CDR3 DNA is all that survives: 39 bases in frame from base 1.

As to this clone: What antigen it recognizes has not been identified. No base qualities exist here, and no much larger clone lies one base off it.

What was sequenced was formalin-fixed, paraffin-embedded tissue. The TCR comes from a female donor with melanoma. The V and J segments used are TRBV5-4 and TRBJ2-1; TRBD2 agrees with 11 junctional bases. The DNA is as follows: TGTGCCAGTCTACTAGCGGGAGCCAATGAGCAGTTCTTC. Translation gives CASLLAGANEQFF.